Sequencing of this T cell receptor (beta chain) was carried out in a study of siplizumab effects on memory and regulatory T cells. This clone was found once. Some clones are missing from TCRdb's copy, which holds only in-frame ones; the method was immunoSEQ multiplex PCR. The table records around 110,000 clones, roughly 94% of them present only once. Trimming pared 5 bases from V and 4 bases from J, leaving 17 bases between. The length of the CDR3 is 16 residues. Germline V gene sequence: CDR1 SNHLY, CDR2 FYNNEI. Sequencing was done on a sample of non-Treg CD4+ T cells sorted from blood. This TCR came from a human donor in good health. This chain uses TRBV2 with TRBJ2-2; D is undetermined. CDR3: CASSNPQLTGTGELFF. CDR3 nucleotides: TGTGCCAGCAGTAACCCCCAACTAACGGGCACCGGGGAGCTGTTTTTT.